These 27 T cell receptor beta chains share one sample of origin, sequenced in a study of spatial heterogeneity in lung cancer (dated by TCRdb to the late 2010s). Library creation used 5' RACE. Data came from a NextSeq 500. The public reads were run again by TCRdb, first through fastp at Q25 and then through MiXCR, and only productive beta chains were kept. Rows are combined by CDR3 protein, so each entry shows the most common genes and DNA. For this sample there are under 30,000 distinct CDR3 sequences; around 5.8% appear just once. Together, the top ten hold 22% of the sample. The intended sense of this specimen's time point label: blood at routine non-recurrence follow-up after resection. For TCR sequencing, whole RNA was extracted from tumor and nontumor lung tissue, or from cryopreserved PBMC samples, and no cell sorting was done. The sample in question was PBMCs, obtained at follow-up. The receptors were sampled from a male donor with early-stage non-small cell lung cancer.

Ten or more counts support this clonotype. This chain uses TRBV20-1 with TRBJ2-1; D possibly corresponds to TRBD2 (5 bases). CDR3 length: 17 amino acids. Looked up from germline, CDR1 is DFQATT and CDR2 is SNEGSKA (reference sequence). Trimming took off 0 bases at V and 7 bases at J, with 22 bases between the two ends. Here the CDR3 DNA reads TGCAGTGCTAGAGATTACGAGGGTACCCCAATAGGGAATGAGCAGTTCTTC. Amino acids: CSARDYEGTPIGNEQFF.

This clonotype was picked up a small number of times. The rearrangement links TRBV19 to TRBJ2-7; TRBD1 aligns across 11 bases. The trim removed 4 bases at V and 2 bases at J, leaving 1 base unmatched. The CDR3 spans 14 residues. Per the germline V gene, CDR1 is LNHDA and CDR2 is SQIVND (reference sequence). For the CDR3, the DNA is TGTGCCAGTAGTACGGGACAGGGGGCCTACGAGCAGTACTTC. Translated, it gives CASSTGQGAYEQYF.

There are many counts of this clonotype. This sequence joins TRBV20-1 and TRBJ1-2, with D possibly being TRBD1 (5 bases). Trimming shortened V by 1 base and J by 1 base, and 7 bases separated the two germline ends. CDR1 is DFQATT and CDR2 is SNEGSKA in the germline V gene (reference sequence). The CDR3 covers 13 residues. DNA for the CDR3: TGCAGTGCTAGAGGTCAGGGTAACTATGGCTACACCTTC. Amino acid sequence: CSARGQGNYGYTF.

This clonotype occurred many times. CDR3 region: CAWSSARGNTIYF. CDR3 coding DNA: TGTGCCTGGAGCAGTGCGAGGGGAAACACCATATATTTT. This chain uses TRBV30 with TRBJ1-3; no clear D. Per the germline V gene, CDR1 is GTSNPN and CDR2 is SVGIG (reference sequence). The CDR3 spans 13 residues. The V gene lost 3 bases and the J gene lost 4 bases, with 10 bases spanning the gap.

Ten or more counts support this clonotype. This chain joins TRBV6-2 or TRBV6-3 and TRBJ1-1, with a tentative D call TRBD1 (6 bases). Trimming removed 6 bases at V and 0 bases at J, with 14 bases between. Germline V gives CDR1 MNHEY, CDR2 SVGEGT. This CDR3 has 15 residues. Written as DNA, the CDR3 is TGTGCCAGCAGACAAAAAGGGGGTTTGAACACTGAAGCTTTCTTT. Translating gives CASRQKGGLNTEAFF.

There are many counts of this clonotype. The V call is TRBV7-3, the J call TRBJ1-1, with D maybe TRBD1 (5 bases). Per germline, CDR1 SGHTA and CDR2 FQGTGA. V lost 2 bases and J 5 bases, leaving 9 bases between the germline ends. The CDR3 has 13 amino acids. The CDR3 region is CASSLGGGTEAFF. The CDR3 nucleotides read TGTGCCAGCAGCTTAGGGGGTGGTACTGAAGCTTTCTTT.

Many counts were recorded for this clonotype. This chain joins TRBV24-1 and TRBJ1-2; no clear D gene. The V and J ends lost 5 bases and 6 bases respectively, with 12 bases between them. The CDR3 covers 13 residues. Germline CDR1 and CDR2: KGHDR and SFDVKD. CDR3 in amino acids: CATSGASWDGYTF. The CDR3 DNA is TGTGCCACCAGTGGGGCGTCTTGGGATGGCTACACCTTC.

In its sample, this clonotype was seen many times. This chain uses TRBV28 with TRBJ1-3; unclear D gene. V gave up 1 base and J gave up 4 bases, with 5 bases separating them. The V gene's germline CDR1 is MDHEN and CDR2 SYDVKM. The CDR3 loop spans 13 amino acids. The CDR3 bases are TGTGCCAGCAGTTTATCGTACGGAAACACCATATATTTT. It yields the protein CASSLSYGNTIYF.

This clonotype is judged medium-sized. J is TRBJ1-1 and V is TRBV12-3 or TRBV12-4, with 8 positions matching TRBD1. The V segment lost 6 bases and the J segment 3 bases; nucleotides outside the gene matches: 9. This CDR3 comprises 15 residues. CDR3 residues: CASRPGQAFYTEAFF. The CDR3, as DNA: TGTGCCAGCAGGCCGGGACAGGCCTTTTACACTGAAGCTTTCTTT.

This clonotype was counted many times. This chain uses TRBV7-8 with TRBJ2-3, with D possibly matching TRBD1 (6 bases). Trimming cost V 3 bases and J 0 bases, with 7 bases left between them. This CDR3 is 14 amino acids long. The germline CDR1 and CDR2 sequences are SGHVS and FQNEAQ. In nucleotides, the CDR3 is TGTGCCAGCAGCTTGGGGGCCAGCACAGATACGCAGTATTTT. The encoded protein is CASSLGASTDTQYF.

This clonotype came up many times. CDR3 region: CATRGGQGDGYTF. The DNA of the CDR3 is TGTGCCACCCGCGGTGGACAGGGCGATGGCTACACCTTC. The chain is built from TRBV24-1 and TRBJ1-2; TRBD1 matches 8 bases. Germline-derived CDR1 and CDR2 are KGHDR and SFDVKD. With V trimmed by 9 bases and J by 6 bases, 8 bases remained unmatched. This CDR3 has 13 residues.

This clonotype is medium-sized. The CDR3 sequence is CAISGTSGGYNEQFF. The DNA of the CDR3 is TGTGCCATCTCCGGGACTAGCGGGGGATACAATGAGCAGTTCTTC. This chain joins TRBV10-3 and TRBJ2-1; TRBD2 matches at 14 bases. The germline V gene encodes CDR1 ENHRY and CDR2 SYGVKD. Losses at the gene ends were 8 bases for V and 4 bases for J; bases not matched to a gene: 4. The CDR3 runs to 15 residues.

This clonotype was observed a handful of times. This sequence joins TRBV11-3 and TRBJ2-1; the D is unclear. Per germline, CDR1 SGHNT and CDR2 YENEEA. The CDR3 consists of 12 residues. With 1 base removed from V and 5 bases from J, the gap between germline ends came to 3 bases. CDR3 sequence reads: CASSLGDNEQFF. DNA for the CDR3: TGTGCCAGCAGCTTAGGTGACAATGAGCAGTTCTTC.

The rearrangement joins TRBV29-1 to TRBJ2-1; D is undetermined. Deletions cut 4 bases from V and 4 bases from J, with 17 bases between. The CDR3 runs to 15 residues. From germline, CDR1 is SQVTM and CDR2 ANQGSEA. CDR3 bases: TGCAGCGTTGTGGAAGGGCCATGGGATTACAATGAGCAGTTCTTC. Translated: CSVVEGPWDYNEQFF.

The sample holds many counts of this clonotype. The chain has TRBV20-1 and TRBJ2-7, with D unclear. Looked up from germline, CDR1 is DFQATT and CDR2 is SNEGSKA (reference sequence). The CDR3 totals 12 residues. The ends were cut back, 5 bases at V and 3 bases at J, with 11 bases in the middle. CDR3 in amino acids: CSAHPDGYEQYF. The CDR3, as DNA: TGCAGTGCTCACCCGGACGGCTACGAGCAGTACTTC.

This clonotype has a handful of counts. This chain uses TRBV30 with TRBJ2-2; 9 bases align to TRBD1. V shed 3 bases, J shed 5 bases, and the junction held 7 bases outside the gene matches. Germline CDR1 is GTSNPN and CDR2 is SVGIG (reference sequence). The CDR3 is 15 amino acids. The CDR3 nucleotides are TGTGCCTGGAGCCCGGACAGGGGAAGAACCGGGGAGCTGTTTTTT. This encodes CAWSPDRGRTGELFF.

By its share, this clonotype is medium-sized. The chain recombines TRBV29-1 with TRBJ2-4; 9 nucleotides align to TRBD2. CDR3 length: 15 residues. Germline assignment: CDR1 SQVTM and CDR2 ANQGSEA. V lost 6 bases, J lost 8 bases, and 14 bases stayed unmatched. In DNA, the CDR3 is TGCAGCGTGTGCGGGATAGCGGGAGTAGGCGACATTCAGTACTTC. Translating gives CSVCGIAGVGDIQYF.

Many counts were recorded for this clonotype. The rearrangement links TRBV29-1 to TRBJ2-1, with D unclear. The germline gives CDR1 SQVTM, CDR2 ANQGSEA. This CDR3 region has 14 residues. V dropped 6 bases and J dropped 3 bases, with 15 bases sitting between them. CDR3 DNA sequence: TGCAGCGTGAAAAGGGTGGTAGGCTACAATGAGCAGTTCTTC. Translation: CSVKRVVGYNEQFF.

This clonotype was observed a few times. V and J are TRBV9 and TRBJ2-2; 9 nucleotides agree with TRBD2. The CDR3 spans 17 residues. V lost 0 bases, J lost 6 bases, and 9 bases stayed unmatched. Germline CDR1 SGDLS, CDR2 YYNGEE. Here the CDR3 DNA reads TGTGCCAGCAGCGTAGCAGTAGCGGGAGTAGGCTCCGGGGAGCTGTTTTTT. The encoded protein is CASSVAVAGVGSGELFF.

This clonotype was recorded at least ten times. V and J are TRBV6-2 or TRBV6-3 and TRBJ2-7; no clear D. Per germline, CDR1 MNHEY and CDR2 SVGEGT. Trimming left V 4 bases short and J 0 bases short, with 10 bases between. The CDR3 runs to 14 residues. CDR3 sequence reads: CASSLSQFSYEQYV. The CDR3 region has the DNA TGTGCCAGCAGTTTATCACAGTTCTCCTACGAGCAGTACGTC.

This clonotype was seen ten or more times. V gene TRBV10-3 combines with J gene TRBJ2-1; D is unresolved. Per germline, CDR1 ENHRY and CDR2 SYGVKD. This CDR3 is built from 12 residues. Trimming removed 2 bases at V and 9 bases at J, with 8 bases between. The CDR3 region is CAISERVTEQFF. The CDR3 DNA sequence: TGTGCCATCAGTGAGAGGGTTACTGAGCAGTTCTTC.

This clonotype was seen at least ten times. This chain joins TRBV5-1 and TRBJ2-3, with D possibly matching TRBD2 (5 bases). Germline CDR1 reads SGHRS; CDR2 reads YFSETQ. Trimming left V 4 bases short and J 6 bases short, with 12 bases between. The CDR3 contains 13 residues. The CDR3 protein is CASSVSGSDTQYF. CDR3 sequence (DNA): TGCGCCAGCAGCGTATCGGGGTCGGATACGCAGTATTTT.

Written as DNA, the CDR3 is TGCGCCAGCAGCCCAGGGACTAACGATGAGCAGTTCTTC. This codes for CASSPGTNDEQFF. This chain links TRBV5-1 with TRBJ2-1; TRBD2 matches 7 bases. The CDR3 contains 13 residues. V shed 4 bases, J shed 8 bases, and the junction held 6 bases outside the gene matches. Per germline, CDR1 SGHRS and CDR2 YFSETQ.

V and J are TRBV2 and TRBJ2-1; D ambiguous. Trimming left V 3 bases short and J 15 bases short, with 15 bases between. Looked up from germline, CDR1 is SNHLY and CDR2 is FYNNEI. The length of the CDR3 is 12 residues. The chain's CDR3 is CASSESKGYWFF. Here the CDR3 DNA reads TGTGCCAGCAGTGAGTCGAAGGGATATTGGTTCTTC.

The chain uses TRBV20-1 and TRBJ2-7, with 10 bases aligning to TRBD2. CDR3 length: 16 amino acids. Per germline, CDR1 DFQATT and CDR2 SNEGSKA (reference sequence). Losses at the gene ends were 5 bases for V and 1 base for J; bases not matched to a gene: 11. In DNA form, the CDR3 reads TGCAGTGCTGGGAGGAGGTCTAGCGGGGGTTCCTACGAGCAGTACTTC. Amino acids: CSAGRRSSGGSYEQYF.

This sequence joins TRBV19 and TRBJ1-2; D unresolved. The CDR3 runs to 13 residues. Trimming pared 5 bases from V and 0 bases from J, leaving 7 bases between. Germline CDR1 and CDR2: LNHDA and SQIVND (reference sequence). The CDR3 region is CASSPPANYGYTF. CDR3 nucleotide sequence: TGTGCCAGTAGTCCTCCAGCTAACTATGGCTACACCTTC.

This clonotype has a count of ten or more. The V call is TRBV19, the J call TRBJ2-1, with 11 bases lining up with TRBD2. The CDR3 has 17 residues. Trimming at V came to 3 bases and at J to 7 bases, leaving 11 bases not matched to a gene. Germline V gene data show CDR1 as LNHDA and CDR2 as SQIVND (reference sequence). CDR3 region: CASSIQTSGTFGNEQFF. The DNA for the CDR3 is TGTGCCAGTAGTATTCAGACTAGCGGGACTTTTGGGAATGAGCAGTTCTTC.